This T cell receptor beta chain was observed in a study of T cell changes during pregnancy in multiple sclerosis. Sequencing used immunoSEQ multiplex PCR; TCRdb keeps in-frame clones, though not all of them. The data show about 80,000 clones, about 90% seen once. A remark on this clone: At one boundary the junction diverges from the germline segment, which might be a read error.

CDR1 is SGHAT and CDR2 is FQNNGV in the germline V gene. The CDR3 length is 13 residues. The sample was peripheral blood, taken before pregnancy. This sequence joins TRBV11-2 and TRBJ2-7; 13 bases match TRBD2. The clonotype originates from a female donor with multiple sclerosis, enrolled in a pregnancy study. DNA of the CDR3: TGTGCCAGCAGCCCCGGACTAGCGGGGGTTTGGAACTTC. Translated: CASSPGLAGVWNF.